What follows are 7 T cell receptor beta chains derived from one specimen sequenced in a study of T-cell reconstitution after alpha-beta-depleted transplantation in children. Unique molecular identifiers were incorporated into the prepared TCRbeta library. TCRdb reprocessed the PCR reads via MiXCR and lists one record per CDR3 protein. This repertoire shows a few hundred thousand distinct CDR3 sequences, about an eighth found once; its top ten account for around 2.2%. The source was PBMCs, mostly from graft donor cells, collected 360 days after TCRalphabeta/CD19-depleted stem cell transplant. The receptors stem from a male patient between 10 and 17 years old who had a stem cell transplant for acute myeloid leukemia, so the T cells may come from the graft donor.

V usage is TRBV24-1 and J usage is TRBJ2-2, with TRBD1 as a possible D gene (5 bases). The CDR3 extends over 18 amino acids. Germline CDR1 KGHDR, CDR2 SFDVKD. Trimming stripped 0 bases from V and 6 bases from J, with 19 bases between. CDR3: CATSDLQEPGNWAGELFF. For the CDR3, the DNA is TGTGCCACCAGTGATTTGCAAGAGCCAGGGAATTGGGCCGGGGAGCTGTTTTTT.

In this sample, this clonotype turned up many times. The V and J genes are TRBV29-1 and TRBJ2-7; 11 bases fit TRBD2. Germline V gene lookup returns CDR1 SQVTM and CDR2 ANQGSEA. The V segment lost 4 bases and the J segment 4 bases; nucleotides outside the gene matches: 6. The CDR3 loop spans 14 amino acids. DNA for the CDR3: TGCAGCGTTGTAAGGCTAGCGGGAGGATACGAGCAGTACTTC. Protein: CSVVRLAGGYEQYF.

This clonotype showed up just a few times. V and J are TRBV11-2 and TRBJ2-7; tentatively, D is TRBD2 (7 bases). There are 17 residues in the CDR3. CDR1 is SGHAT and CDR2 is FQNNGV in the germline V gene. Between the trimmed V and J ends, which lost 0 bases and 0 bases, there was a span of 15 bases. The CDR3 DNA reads TGTGCCAGCAGCTTAGATCGGGGGCTAGCGGACTCCTACGAGCAGTACTTC. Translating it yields CASSLDRGLADSYEQYF.

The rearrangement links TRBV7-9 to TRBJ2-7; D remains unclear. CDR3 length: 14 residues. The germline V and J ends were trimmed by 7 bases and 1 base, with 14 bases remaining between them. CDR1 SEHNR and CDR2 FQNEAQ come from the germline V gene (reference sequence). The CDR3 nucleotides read TGTGCCAGCAAAAAGGGCTCTGGGTCCTACGAGCAGTACTTC. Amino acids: CASKKGSGSYEQYF.

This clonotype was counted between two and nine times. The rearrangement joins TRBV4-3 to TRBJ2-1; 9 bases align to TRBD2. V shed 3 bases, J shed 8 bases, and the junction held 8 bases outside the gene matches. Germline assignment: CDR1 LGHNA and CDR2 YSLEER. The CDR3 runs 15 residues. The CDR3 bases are TGCGCCAGCAGCCAGCGAGGGACTAGCAGGGATGAGCAGTTCTTC. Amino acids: CASSQRGTSRDEQFF.

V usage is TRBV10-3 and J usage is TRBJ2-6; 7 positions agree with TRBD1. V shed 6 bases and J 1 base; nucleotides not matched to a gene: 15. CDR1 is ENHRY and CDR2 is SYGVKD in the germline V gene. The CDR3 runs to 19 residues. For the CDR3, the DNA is TGTGCCATCAGGGCCGACCCAACAGGGGTTCCTTCTGGGGCCAACGTCCTGACTTTC. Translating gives CAIRADPTGVPSGANVLTF.

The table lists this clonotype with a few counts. The chain's CDR3 is CASSFSRGWHNQPQHF. The CDR3, as DNA: TGTGCCAGCAGTTTTTCCAGGGGATGGCACAATCAGCCCCAGCATTTT. V gene TRBV12-3 or TRBV12-4 combines with J gene TRBJ1-5; TRBD1 is a possible D gene (6 bases). Deletions cut 3 bases from V and 3 bases from J, with 15 bases between. The CDR3 has 16 amino acids.